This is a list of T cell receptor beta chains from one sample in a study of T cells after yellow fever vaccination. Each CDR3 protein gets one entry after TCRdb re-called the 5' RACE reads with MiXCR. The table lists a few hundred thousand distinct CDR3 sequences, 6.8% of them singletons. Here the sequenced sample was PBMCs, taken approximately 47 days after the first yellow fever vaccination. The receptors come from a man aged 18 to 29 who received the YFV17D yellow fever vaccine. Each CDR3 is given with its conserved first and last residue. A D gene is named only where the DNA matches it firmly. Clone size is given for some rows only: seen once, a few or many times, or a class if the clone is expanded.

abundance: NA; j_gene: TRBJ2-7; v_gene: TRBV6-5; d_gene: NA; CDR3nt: TGTGCCAGCAGTTACTCGACTTACAGACCCCACGAGCAGTACTTC; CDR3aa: CASSYSTYRPHEQYF
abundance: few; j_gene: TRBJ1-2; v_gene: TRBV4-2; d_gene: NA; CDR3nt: TGTGCCAGCAGCCAAGCCTCAGGGGTGGTGTATGGCTACACCTTC; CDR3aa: CASSQASGVVYGYTF
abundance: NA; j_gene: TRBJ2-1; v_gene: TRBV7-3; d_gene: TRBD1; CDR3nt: TGTGCCAGCAGGGGGACAGGGAATGAGCAGTTCTTC; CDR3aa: CASRGTGNEQFF
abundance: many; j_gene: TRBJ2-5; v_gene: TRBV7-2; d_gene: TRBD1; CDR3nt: TGTGCCAGCAGCTCCAGGACAGGGCTGTGGGAAGAGACCCAGTACTTC; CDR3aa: CASSSRTGLWEETQYF
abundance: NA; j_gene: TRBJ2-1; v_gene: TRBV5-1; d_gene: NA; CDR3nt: TGCGCCAGCCGATCCTCCCAGGGCCTGTCCTCCTACAATGAGCAGTTCTTC; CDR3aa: CASRSSQGLSSYNEQFF
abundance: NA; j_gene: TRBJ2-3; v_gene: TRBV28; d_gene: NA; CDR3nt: TGTGCCAGCAGTTCGGTCTTCGGCACAGATACGCAGTATTTT; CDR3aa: CASSSVFGTDTQYF
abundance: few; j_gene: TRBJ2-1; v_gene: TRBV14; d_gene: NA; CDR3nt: TGTGCCAGCAGCTTTTTGGTTGGCAGCTCCTACAATGAGCAGTTCTTC; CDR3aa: CASSFLVGSSYNEQFF
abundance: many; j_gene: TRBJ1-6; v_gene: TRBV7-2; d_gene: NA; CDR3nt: TGTGCCAGCAGCTTAAGATGGCAAGGATTGTGGCCCCTCCACTTT; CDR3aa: CASSLRWQGLWPLHF
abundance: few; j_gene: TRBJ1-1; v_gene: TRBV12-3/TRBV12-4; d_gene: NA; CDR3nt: TGTGCCAGCAGTCGTGGAGACACTAACACTGAAGCTTTCTTT; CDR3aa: CASSRGDTNTEAFF
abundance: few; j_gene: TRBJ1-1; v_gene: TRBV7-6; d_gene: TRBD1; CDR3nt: TGTGCCAGCACCTTTCCCACAGGGGGGTTCACTGAAGCTTTCTTT; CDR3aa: CASTFPTGGFTEAFF
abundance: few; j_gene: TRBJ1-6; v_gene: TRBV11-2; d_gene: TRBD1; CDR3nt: TGTGCCAGCAGCCGCAGGACAGGGGATTCACCCCTCCACTTT; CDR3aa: CASSRRTGDSPLHF
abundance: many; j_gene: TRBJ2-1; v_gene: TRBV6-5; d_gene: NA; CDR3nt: TGTGCCAGCAGTTACAGGCCGGGGGCCCACAATGAGCAGTTCTTC; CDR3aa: CASSYRPGAHNEQFF
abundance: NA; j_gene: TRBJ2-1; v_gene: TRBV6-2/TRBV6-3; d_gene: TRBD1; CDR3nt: TGTGCCAGCAGACCCGGGACAGGGGGTCAAGTTGAGCAGTTCTTC; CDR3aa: CASRPGTGGQVEQFF
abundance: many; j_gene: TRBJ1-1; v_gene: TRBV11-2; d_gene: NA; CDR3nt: TGTGCCAGCAGCTTCAGTAGCATGAACACTGAAGCTTTCTTT; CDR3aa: CASSFSSMNTEAFF
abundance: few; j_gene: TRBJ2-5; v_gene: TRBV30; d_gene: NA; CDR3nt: TGTGCCTGGAGAAGATACCAAGAGACCCAGTACTTC; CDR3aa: CAWRRYQETQYF
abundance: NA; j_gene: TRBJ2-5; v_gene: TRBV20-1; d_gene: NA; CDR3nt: TGCAGTGCAGCCCCCCTCCAAGAGACCCAGTACTTC; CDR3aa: CSAAPLQETQYF
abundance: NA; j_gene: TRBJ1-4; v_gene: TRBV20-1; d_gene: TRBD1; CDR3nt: TGCAGTGCTATAGACAGGGGTAATGAAAAACTGTTTTTT; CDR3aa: CSAIDRGNEKLFF
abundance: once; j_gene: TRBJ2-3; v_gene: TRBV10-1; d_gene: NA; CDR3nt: TGCTCCAGCAGTGAGTCCGCGGGGATCACAGATACGCAGTATTTT; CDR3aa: CSSSESAGITDTQYF
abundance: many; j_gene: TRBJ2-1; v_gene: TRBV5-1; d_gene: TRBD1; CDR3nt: TGCGCCAGCAGCTTGGGGACAGGATACAATGAGCAGTTCTTC; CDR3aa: CASSLGTGYNEQFF
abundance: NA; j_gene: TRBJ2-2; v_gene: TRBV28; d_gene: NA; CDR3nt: TGTGCCAGCAGTGCCCACGGGCGGAACACCGGGGAGCTGTTTTTT; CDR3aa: CASSAHGRNTGELFF
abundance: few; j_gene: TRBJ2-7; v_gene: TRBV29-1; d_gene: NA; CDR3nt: TGCAGCGTTCGAAGTCCCTCCCGCGAGCAGTACTTC; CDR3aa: CSVRSPSREQYF
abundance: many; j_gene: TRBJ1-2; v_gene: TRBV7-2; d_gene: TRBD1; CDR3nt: TGTGCCAGCAGCCCCGGGACAGGGGGCGCCCGTAGGGGCTACACCTTC; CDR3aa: CASSPGTGGARRGYTF
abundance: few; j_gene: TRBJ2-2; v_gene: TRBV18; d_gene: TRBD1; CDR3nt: TGTGCCAGCTCCTTGGACAGGGGGCCCACCGGGGAGCTGTTTTTT; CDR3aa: CASSLDRGPTGELFF
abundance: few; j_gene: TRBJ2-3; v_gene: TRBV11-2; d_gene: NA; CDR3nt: TGTGCCAGCAGCTTCACAAGCGGACTCGCTAGCACAGATACGCAGTATTTT; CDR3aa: CASSFTSGLASTDTQYF
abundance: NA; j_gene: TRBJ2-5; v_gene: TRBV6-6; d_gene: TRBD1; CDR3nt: TGTGCCAGCAGTTACGGGACAGGGGAGACCCAGTACTTC; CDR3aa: CASSYGTGETQYF
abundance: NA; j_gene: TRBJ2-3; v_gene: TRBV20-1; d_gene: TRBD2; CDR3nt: TGCAGTGTTAGAGGATTCCTAGCGGGTCGTTCTAGCACAGATACGCAGTATTTT; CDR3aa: CSVRGFLAGRSSTDTQYF
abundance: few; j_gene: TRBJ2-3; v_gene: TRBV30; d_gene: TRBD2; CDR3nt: TGTGCCTGGACCAGCGGGGGGGCTGGGGCCACAGATACGCAGTATTTT; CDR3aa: CAWTSGGAGATDTQYF
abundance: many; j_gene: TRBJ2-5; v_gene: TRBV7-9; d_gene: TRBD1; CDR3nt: TGTGCCAGCAGCCAGGGGGTTCAGGAGACCCAGTACTTC; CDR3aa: CASSQGVQETQYF
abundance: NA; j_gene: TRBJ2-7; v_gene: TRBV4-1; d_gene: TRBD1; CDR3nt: TGCGCCAGCAGCCCGTCCGGACAGGGGTACTCCTACGAGCAGTACTTC; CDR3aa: CASSPSGQGYSYEQYF
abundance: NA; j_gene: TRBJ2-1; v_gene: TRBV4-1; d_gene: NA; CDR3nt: TGCGCCAGCAGCCCAAGCGCCGGATATGAGCAGTTCTTC; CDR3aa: CASSPSAGYEQFF
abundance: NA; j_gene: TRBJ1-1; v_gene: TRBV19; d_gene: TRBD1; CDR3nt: TGTGCCAGTAGTATGGAGGGGGCACGCTCGTCTGAAGCTTTCTTT; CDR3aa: CASSMEGARSSEAFF
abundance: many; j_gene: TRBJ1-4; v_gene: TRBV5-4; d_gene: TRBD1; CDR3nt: TGTGCCAGCAGCTTGGACAGGGGTAATGAAAAACTGTTTTTT; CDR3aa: CASSLDRGNEKLFF
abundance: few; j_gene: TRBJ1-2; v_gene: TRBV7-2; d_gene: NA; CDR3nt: TGTGCCAGCAGCGTCGCGGGCGGAGGGGGCTACACCTTC; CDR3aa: CASSVAGGGGYTF
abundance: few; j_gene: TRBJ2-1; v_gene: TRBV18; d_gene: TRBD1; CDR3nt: TGTGCCAGCTCACCACGGACAGGTGTGGGTTGGAATGAGCAGTTCTTC; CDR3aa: CASSPRTGVGWNEQFF
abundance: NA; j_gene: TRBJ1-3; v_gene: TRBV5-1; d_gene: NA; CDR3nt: TGCGCCAGCAGCCCGCGGACAGATGGAAACACCATATATTTT; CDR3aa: CASSPRTDGNTIYF
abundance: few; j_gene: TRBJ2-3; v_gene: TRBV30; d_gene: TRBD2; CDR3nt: TGTGCCGGACCCTCCGTTGGGGCGGGGGCAGATACGCAGTATTTT; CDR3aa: CAGPSVGAGADTQYF
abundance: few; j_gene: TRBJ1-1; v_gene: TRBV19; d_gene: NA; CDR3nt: TGTGCCAGTAACGGGTACACTGAAGCTTTCTTT; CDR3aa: CASNGYTEAFF
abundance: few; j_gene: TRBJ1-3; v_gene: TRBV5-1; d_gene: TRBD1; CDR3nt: TGCGCCAGCAGCTTGTGGACAGGGCGCTCTGGAAACACCATATATTTT; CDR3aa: CASSLWTGRSGNTIYF
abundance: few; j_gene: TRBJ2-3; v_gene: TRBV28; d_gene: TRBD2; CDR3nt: TGTGCCAGCAGTTTTAGCGGGATCACAGATACGCAGTATTTT; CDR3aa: CASSFSGITDTQYF
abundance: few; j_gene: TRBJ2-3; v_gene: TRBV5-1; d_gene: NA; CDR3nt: TGCGCCAGCAGCCAGGACCGACCGCGGCCCGATACGCAGTATTTT; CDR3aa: CASSQDRPRPDTQYF
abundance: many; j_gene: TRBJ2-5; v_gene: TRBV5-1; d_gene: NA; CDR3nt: TGCGCCAGCAGTTTAACGACCTCAGGGGACGAGACCCAGTACTTC; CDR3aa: CASSLTTSGDETQYF
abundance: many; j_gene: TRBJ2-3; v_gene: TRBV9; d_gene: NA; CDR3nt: TGTGCCAGCAGCGTAAGCGGCGGGGGCCTGACAGATACGCAGTATTTT; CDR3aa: CASSVSGGGLTDTQYF
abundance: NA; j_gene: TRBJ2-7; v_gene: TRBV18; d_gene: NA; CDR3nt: TGTGCCAGCTCACCGGGCCCGCCCTCCGAGCAGTACTTC; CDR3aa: CASSPGPPSEQYF
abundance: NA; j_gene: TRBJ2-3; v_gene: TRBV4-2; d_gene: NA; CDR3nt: TGTGCCAGCAGCCAAAAGTGGGGATCGGCAGATACGCAGTATTTT; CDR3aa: CASSQKWGSADTQYF
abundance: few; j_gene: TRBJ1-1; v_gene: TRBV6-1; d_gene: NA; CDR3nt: TGTGCCAGCATCTTACAATCGGCGAACACTGAAGCTTTCTTT; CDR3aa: CASILQSANTEAFF
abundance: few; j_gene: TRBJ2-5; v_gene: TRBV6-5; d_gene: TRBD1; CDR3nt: TGTGCCAGCAGTTGGACAGGGGGACAAGAGACCCAGTACTTC; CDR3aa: CASSWTGGQETQYF
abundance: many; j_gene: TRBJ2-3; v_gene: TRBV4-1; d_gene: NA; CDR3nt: TGCGCCAGCAGCCAAGGCTCGGATGGCACAGATACGCAGTATTTT; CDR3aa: CASSQGSDGTDTQYF